These T cell receptor beta chains were read from a single sample in a study of OX40 agonist ivuxolimab in advanced cancers. The method was immunoSEQ multiplex PCR; TCRdb's version includes in-frame clones alone and lacks a portion of them. The sample yields approximately 100,000 clones, around 90% seen once. The sequencing here drew on CD4+ or CD8+ T cells sorted from blood, taken in a trial of the OX40 agonist ivuxolimab. These receptors were obtained from an adult with an advanced solid tumor such as melanoma, head and neck, liver or kidney cancer. Each CDR3 is given with its conserved first and last residue. The D gene is left open where the match is weak. Size is stated for part of the rows, as once, few or many counts, or as a class when the clone is expanded.

abundance: .; j_gene: TRBJ2-1; d_gene: .; v_gene: TRBV7-9; CDR3aa: CASSRTGTVLGNEQFF; CDR3nt: TGTGCCAGCAGCCGAACCGGGACGGTCCTCGGGAATGAGCAGTTCTTC
abundance: few; j_gene: TRBJ1-1; d_gene: .; v_gene: TRBV2; CDR3aa: CASSKFQGNTEAFF; CDR3nt: TGTGCCAGCAGTAAATTCCAGGGGAACACTGAAGCTTTCTTT
abundance: few; j_gene: TRBJ1-1; d_gene: TRBD1; v_gene: TRBV19; CDR3aa: CASSIDRVAFF; CDR3nt: TGTGCCAGTAGTATCGACAGGGTGGCTTTCTTT
abundance: .; j_gene: TRBJ1-2; d_gene: TRBD1; v_gene: TRBV28; CDR3aa: CAGARGRDGYTF; CDR3nt: TGTGCCGGCGCCAGGGGGCGAGATGGCTACACCTTC
abundance: once; j_gene: TRBJ1-2; d_gene: .; v_gene: TRBV28; CDR3aa: CASSLAGYGYTF; CDR3nt: TGTGCCAGCAGTTTGGCCGGCTATGGCTACACCTTC
abundance: .; j_gene: TRBJ1-6; d_gene: .; v_gene: TRBV5-1; CDR3aa: CASSSGGTQNSPLHF; CDR3nt: TGCGCCAGCAGCTCTGGCGGGACCCAAAATTCACCCCTCCACTTT
abundance: .; j_gene: TRBJ2-6; d_gene: TRBD1; v_gene: TRBV10-3; CDR3aa: CAIRADRSGANVLTF; CDR3nt: TGTGCCATCAGGGCGGACAGGTCAGGGGCCAACGTCCTGACTTTC
abundance: .; j_gene: TRBJ2-4; d_gene: .; v_gene: TRBV15; CDR3aa: CATSRAERGLYKNIQYF; CDR3nt: TGTGCCACCAGCAGAGCGGAGAGAGGGTTGTACAAAAACATTCAGTACTTC
abundance: .; j_gene: TRBJ2-7; d_gene: .; v_gene: TRBV6-5; CDR3aa: CASSYSGQNYEQYF; CDR3nt: TGTGCCAGCAGTTACTCTGGGCAAAACTACGAGCAGTACTTC
abundance: .; j_gene: TRBJ1-4; d_gene: .; v_gene: TRBV7-9; CDR3aa: CASRGFATNEKLFF; CDR3nt: TGTGCCAGCAGGGGTTTTGCAACTAATGAAAAACTGTTTTTT
abundance: .; j_gene: TRBJ2-3; d_gene: .; v_gene: TRBV5-6; CDR3aa: CASSLDLSGTDTQYF; CDR3nt: TGTGCCAGCAGCTTGGATCTCTCCGGGACAGATACGCAGTATTTT
abundance: .; j_gene: TRBJ2-7; d_gene: .; v_gene: TRBV4-3; CDR3aa: CASSQRGTPTYEQYF; CDR3nt: TGCGCCAGCAGCCAGCGAGGGACGCCTACCTACGAGCAGTACTTC
abundance: .; j_gene: TRBJ2-6; d_gene: .; v_gene: TRBV4-2; CDR3aa: CASSLSGANVLTF; CDR3nt: TGTGCCAGCAGCCTCTCTGGGGCCAACGTCCTGACTTTC
abundance: .; j_gene: TRBJ2-5; d_gene: TRBD2; v_gene: TRBV4-2; CDR3aa: CASSQPSGGIQETQYF; CDR3nt: TGTGCCAGCAGCCAGCCTAGCGGGGGGATCCAAGAGACCCAGTACTTC
abundance: .; j_gene: TRBJ2-2; d_gene: TRBD1; v_gene: TRBV11-3; CDR3aa: CASSWDSLTGELFF; CDR3nt: TGTGCCAGCAGCTGGGACAGTCTAACCGGGGAGCTGTTTTTT
abundance: .; j_gene: TRBJ2-6; d_gene: TRBD1; v_gene: TRBV29-1; CDR3aa: CSVEGTDDSGANVLTF; CDR3nt: TGCAGCGTTGAGGGGACAGACGACTCTGGGGCCAACGTCCTGACTTTC
abundance: .; j_gene: TRBJ2-7; d_gene: TRBD2; v_gene: TRBV7-2; CDR3aa: CASSLTSGAGYEQYF; CDR3nt: TGTGCCAGCAGTTTGACTAGCGGGGCTGGGTACGAGCAGTACTTC
abundance: .; j_gene: TRBJ2-5; d_gene: .; v_gene: TRBV4-1; CDR3aa: CASSQDRGGWETQYF; CDR3nt: TGCGCCAGCAGCCAAGATAGAGGGGGTTGGGAGACCCAGTACTTC
abundance: .; j_gene: TRBJ1-1; d_gene: TRBD1; v_gene: TRBV7-3; CDR3aa: CASSVTGLNTEAFF; CDR3nt: TGTGCCAGCAGCGTGACAGGGCTGAATACTGAAGCTTTCTTT
abundance: .; j_gene: TRBJ2-2; d_gene: .; v_gene: TRBV19; CDR3aa: CASSPTGSLNTGELFF; CDR3nt: TGTGCCAGTAGTCCAACAGGGAGTTTGAACACCGGGGAGCTGTTTTTT
abundance: .; j_gene: TRBJ1-4; d_gene: .; v_gene: TRBV19; CDR3aa: CASSMSQGMEKLFF; CDR3nt: TGTGCCAGTAGTATGTCACAGGGCATGGAAAAACTGTTTTTT
abundance: .; j_gene: TRBJ1-5; d_gene: TRBD1; v_gene: TRBV4-1; CDR3aa: CASSGTGGVQPQHF; CDR3nt: TGCGCCAGCAGTGGTACAGGGGGCGTTCAGCCCCAGCATTTT
abundance: .; j_gene: TRBJ2-3; d_gene: .; v_gene: TRBV19; CDR3aa: CASSGGLGLLTDTQYF; CDR3nt: TGTGCCAGTAGCGGGGGTCTGGGCTTATTGACAGATACGCAGTATTTT
abundance: .; j_gene: TRBJ1-2; d_gene: .; v_gene: TRBV7-3; CDR3aa: CASSLTHDPDYGYTF; CDR3nt: TGTGCCAGCAGCTTAACACACGACCCCGACTATGGCTACACCTTC
abundance: .; j_gene: TRBJ1-3; d_gene: .; v_gene: TRBV4-3; CDR3aa: CASSQDQGDEASGNTIYF; CDR3nt: TGCGCCAGCAGCCAAGATCAAGGGGACGAAGCCTCTGGAAACACCATATATTTT
abundance: .; j_gene: TRBJ1-4; d_gene: .; v_gene: TRBV10-3; CDR3aa: CAIRDKLNEKLFF; CDR3nt: TGTGCCATCAGGGACAAACTAAATGAAAAACTGTTTTTT
abundance: once; j_gene: TRBJ2-5; d_gene: .; v_gene: TRBV28; CDR3aa: CASTPVTQQETQYF; CDR3nt: TGTGCCAGCACTCCAGTAACGCAGCAAGAGACCCAGTACTTC
abundance: .; j_gene: TRBJ2-2; d_gene: .; v_gene: TRBV11-2; CDR3aa: CASSLGTSKGGELFF; CDR3nt: TGTGCCAGCAGCTTAGGGACTTCTAAGGGAGGGGAGCTGTTTTTT
abundance: .; j_gene: TRBJ1-2; d_gene: .; v_gene: TRBV30; CDR3aa: CAWSTAGYTF; CDR3nt: TGTGCCTGGTCGACGGCGGGCTACACCTTC
abundance: .; j_gene: TRBJ2-5; d_gene: .; v_gene: TRBV15; CDR3aa: CATSRTRDKETQYF; CDR3nt: TGTGCCACCAGCAGAACCAGGGACAAAGAGACCCAGTACTTC
abundance: .; j_gene: TRBJ2-3; d_gene: TRBD2; v_gene: TRBV7-9; CDR3aa: CASSLVGTSGADTQYF; CDR3nt: TGTGCCAGCAGCTTAGTAGGGACTAGCGGGGCAGATACGCAGTATTTT
abundance: .; j_gene: TRBJ2-7; d_gene: .; v_gene: TRBV19; CDR3aa: CASSTGIYEQYF; CDR3nt: TGTGCCAGTAGCACAGGGATCTACGAGCAGTACTTC
abundance: .; j_gene: TRBJ1-1; d_gene: TRBD1; v_gene: TRBV30; CDR3aa: CAQRQGLNTEAFF; CDR3nt: TGTGCCCAGAGACAGGGATTGAACACTGAAGCTTTCTTT
abundance: .; j_gene: TRBJ2-3; d_gene: .; v_gene: TRBV5-6; CDR3aa: CASSLDRVADTQYF; CDR3nt: TGTGCCAGCAGCTTGGACAGGGTCGCAGATACGCAGTATTTT
abundance: .; j_gene: TRBJ2-7; d_gene: .; v_gene: TRBV7-2; CDR3aa: CASSLALRGGYEQYF; CDR3nt: TGTGCCAGCAGCTTGGCACTAAGGGGGGGGTACGAGCAGTACTTC
abundance: once; j_gene: TRBJ2-7; d_gene: TRBD2; v_gene: TRBV7-2; CDR3aa: CASSSLAGGEQYF; CDR3nt: TGTGCCAGCAGCTCACTAGCGGGGGGCGAGCAGTACTTC
abundance: .; j_gene: TRBJ2-1; d_gene: .; v_gene: TRBV7-8; CDR3aa: CASSSGLPYNEQFF; CDR3nt: TGTGCCAGCAGCTCAGGGCTCCCCTACAATGAGCAGTTCTTC
abundance: .; j_gene: TRBJ2-3; d_gene: .; v_gene: TRBV6-4; CDR3aa: CASSDSEDTQYF; CDR3nt: TGTGCCAGCAGTGACTCAGAAGATACGCAGTATTTT
abundance: .; j_gene: TRBJ2-7; d_gene: .; v_gene: TRBV7-2; CDR3aa: CASSRAGAYEQYF; CDR3nt: TGTGCCAGCTCCCGGGCAGGGGCCTACGAGCAGTACTTC
abundance: .; j_gene: TRBJ2-3; d_gene: .; v_gene: TRBV5-1; CDR3aa: CASVLSPGDTQYF; CDR3nt: TGCGCCAGCGTATTGTCGCCCGGGGATACGCAGTATTTT
abundance: .; j_gene: TRBJ2-4; d_gene: TRBD1; v_gene: TRBV6-1; CDR3aa: CASSGTGKLAKNIQYF; CDR3nt: TGTGCCAGCAGTGGGACAGGAAAACTAGCCAAAAACATTCAGTACTTC
abundance: .; j_gene: TRBJ2-3; d_gene: .; v_gene: TRBV5-1; CDR3aa: CASSLPDSTDTQYF; CDR3nt: TGCGCCAGCAGCTTGCCAGACAGCACAGATACGCAGTATTTT
abundance: .; j_gene: TRBJ2-7; d_gene: .; v_gene: TRBV27; CDR3aa: CASSSTPPGQFHHEQYF; CDR3nt: TGTGCCAGCAGTTCAACACCCCCGGGACAATTTCACCACGAGCAGTACTTC
abundance: .; j_gene: TRBJ2-5; d_gene: TRBD2; v_gene: TRBV10-2; CDR3aa: CASSPTSGGDETQYF; CDR3nt: TGCGCCAGCAGCCCGACTAGCGGGGGGGATGAGACCCAGTACTTC